The T cell receptor beta chain under discussion was sequenced for a study of human T cells and chemical hapten exposure. Study in general: Diphenylcyclopropenone was applied weekly to patients' scalps across the roughly 23-week study.

This clonotype occurred a few times. As for time point: patch test 1, 2 weeks after DPC sensitization. Treatment specified: therapeutic diphenylcyclopropenone sensitization with weekly scalp DPC. V was pared by 4 bases and J by 9 bases, with 16 bases between. Germline values: CDR1 LGHNA, CDR2 YNFKEQ. The CDR3 has 14 residues. The study's library attached unique molecular identifiers to single cDNA molecules. From the RACE reads, TCRdb called clonotypes with MiXCR, one entry per CDR3 protein. Among some 110,000 distinct CDR3 sequences listed, roughly an eighth were seen once. Material: whole blood, obtained in connection with sensitization to the hapten diphenylcyclopropenone (DPC). This rearrangement joins TRBV4-2 to TRBJ2-1, with no clear D. This receptor was identified in a woman between 50 and 59 years old with alopecia areata. Some clones in this sample may be carry-over from other donors' samples. CDR3 protein: CASSPSYGGLEQFF. The CDR3 coding sequence is TGTGCCAGCAGCCCAAGTTATGGCGGTCTTGAGCAGTTCTTC.